What follows are 31 T cell receptor beta chains derived from one specimen sequenced in a study of blood T cell repertoires in COVID-19. TCRdb keeps only in-frame clones here, not all; method: immunoSEQ multiplex PCR. The sample shows about 88,000 clones, roughly 90% of them seen only once. The sequenced sample consisted of peripheral blood. All receptors derive from a man aged 55 to 70 with acute or convalescent COVID-19.

In DNA form, the CDR3 reads TGCAGCGTTGAAGGGTCCGGGACTAATGAAAAACTGTTTTTT. Translated, it gives CSVEGSGTNEKLFF. The chain combines TRBV29-1 with TRBJ1-4, with unresolved D. The CDR3 contains 14 residues. V was cut by 1 base and J by 2 bases, with 8 bases left in between. Germline-derived CDR1 and CDR2 are SQVTM and ANQGSEA.

V and J are TRBV9 and TRBJ2-1; TRBD1 agrees at 8 bases. The CDR3 has 16 amino acids. V shed 5 bases and J 8 bases; nucleotides not matched to a gene: 15. Per germline, CDR1 SGDLS and CDR2 YYNGEE. CDR3 DNA sequence: TGTGCCAGCAGTGAATCCGGACAGGGAGGTGGCGATGAGCAGTTCTTC. Its protein product is CASSESGQGGGDEQFF. Supplemented by reference TRBV9 and TRBJ2-1, the full variable domain reads DSGVTQTPKHLITATGQRVTLRCSPRSGDLSVYWYQQSLDQGLQFLIQYYNGEERAKGNILERFSAQQFPDLHSELNLSSLELGDSALYFCASSESGQGGGDEQFFGPGTRLTVL.

The chain joins TRBV6-5 to TRBJ2-7, with TRBD2 matching over 14 bases. The V segment lost 6 bases and the J segment 6 bases; nucleotides outside the gene matches: 1. From germline, CDR1 is MNHEY and CDR2 SVGAGI. The CDR3 has 13 residues. The CDR3 region has the DNA TGTGCCAGCAGGGGACTAGCGGGGGCCGAGCAGTACTTC. The encoded protein is CASRGLAGAEQYF.

J is TRBJ1-2 and V is TRBV5-1; 12 bases line up with TRBD1. The V gene's germline CDR1 is SGHRS and CDR2 YFSETQ. The length of the CDR3 is 19 residues. V was clipped by 5 bases and J by 5 bases; unmatched bases: 19. This CDR3 reads CASSETFGTGGELGYGYTF. CDR3 sequence (DNA): TGCGCCAGCAGTGAAACTTTCGGGACAGGGGGCGAATTAGGTTATGGCTACACCTTC. The full variable domain, in which reference TRBV5-1 and TRBJ1-2 provide the parts outside the CDR3, is KAGVTQTPRYLIKTRGQQVTLSCSPISGHRSVSWYQQTPGQGLQFLFEYFSETQRNKGNFPGRFSGRQFSNSRSEMNVSTLELGDSALYLCASSETFGTGGELGYGYTFGSGTRLTVV.

The chain combines TRBV7-2 with TRBJ2-5; D is unresolved. Trimming took off 1 base at V and 1 base at J, with 10 bases between the two ends. Germline V gene data show CDR1 as SGHTA and CDR2 as FQGNSA. The length of the CDR3 is 15 residues. CDR3 sequence (DNA): TGTGCCAGCAGCTTAGATCGACACACCCAAGAGACCCAGTACTTC. Translated, it gives CASSLDRHTQETQYF.

The chain carries TRBV24-1 and TRBJ1-1, with unresolved D. The V end lost 10 bases, the J end lost 4 bases, and 15 bases lay between the germline ends. From germline, CDR1 is KGHDR and CDR2 SFDVKD. The CDR3 spans 13 residues. CDR3 coding DNA: TGTGCCACGAGCAGCCGGCGGGCCACTGAAGCTTTCTTT. This sequence encodes CATSSRRATEAFF.

The chain is built from TRBV7-8 and TRBJ2-3, with 9 bases identical to TRBD1. CDR1 is SGHVS and CDR2 is FQNEAQ in the germline V gene. CDR3 length equals 15 residues. With V trimmed by 1 base and J by 5 bases, 4 bases remained unmatched. For the CDR3, the DNA is TGTGCCAGCAGCTTAGGGGACAGGGCAGGAGATACGCAGTATTTT. Translating it yields CASSLGDRAGDTQYF.

DNA of the CDR3: TGTGCCAGCAGTGCGACGGGAGGTGATAACCAGTACTTC. As protein: CASSATGGDNQYF. The chain is built from TRBV2 and TRBJ2-5, with 7 nucleotides matching TRBD2. J lost 10 bases, V lost 4 bases, and 9 bases had no gene match. CDR3 length: 13 residues. Looked up from germline, CDR1 is SNHLY and CDR2 is FYNNEI. The full variable domain, rest sourced from reference TRBV2 and TRBJ2-5, is EPEVTQTPSHQVTQMGQEVILRCVPISNHLYFYWYRQILGQKVEFLVSFYNNEISEKSEIFDDQFSVERPDGSNFTLKIRSTKLEDSAMYFCASSATGGDNQYFGPGTRLLVL.

This chain uses TRBV28 with TRBJ1-5, with D possibly TRBD1 on 5 matching bases. Between the trimmed V and J ends, which lost 1 base and 2 bases, there was a span of 9 bases. The CDR3 contains 15 residues. Germline CDR1 and CDR2: MDHEN and SYDVKM. CDR3 coding DNA: TGTGCCAGCAGTTTATCAGGGACTGGCAATCAGCCCCAGCATTTT. Translating gives CASSLSGTGNQPQHF.

The chain combines TRBV7-2 with TRBJ2-7; 8 bases align to TRBD1. Trimming removed 4 bases from V and 7 bases from J; junction bases left unmatched: 6. CDR1 and CDR2 (germline): SGHTA, FQGNSA. This CDR3 spans 13 amino acids. CDR3 residues: CASSSDRDREQYF. CDR3 coding DNA: TGTGCCAGCAGCTCGGACAGGGATAGGGAGCAGTACTTC.

J is TRBJ1-5 and V is TRBV19; no definite D call. Germline V gene lookup returns CDR1 LNHDA and CDR2 SQIVND (reference sequence). V lost 9 bases, J lost 6 bases, and 12 bases lay in between. This CDR3 spans 12 amino acids. The CDR3 here is CASSRTVQPQHF. DNA of the CDR3: TGTGCCAGCTCACGCACAGTTCAGCCCCAGCATTTT.

The chain uses TRBV27 and TRBJ2-1; the match to TRBD2 covers 7 bases. The CDR3 sequence is 14 residues long. Germline-derived CDR1 and CDR2 are MNHEY and SMNVEV (reference sequence). J gave up 0 bases and V 8 bases, and 4 bases lay outside the gene matches. The CDR3 DNA follows: TGTGCCAGCTCCGAGCGGGACTCCTACAATGAGCAGTTCTTC. Protein product: CASSERDSYNEQFF.

Comments on this clone: In the same sample, other DNA sequences code for this CDR3. The V call is TRBV9, the J call TRBJ2-3, with D hard to call. Trimming shortened V by 3 bases and J by 2 bases, and 4 bases separated the two germline ends. Germline CDR1 reads SGDLS; CDR2 reads YYNGEE. The CDR3 contains 12 residues. CDR3: CASSAYTDTQYF. The CDR3 nucleotides read TGTGCCAGCAGCGCCTACACAGATACGCAGTATTTT.

This clone was seen a single time. The chain is built from TRBV4-1 and TRBJ2-3; possibly TRBD2 for D (5 bases). Germline CDR1 and CDR2: MGHRA and YSYEKL. The CDR3 contains 17 residues. The V gene lost 1 base and the J gene lost 3 bases, with 17 bases spanning the gap. The CDR3 protein is CASSQGEDLARTDTQYF. The CDR3 coding sequence is TGCGCCAGCAGCCAAGGTGAGGACTTGGCACGAACAGATACGCAGTATTTT.

The rearrangement uses TRBV4-3 and TRBJ2-7, with D perhaps TRBD1 (5 bases). Germline V CDR1 and CDR2: LGHNA, YSLEER. Trimming cost V 0 bases and J 3 bases, with 12 bases left between them. CDR3 length: 15 amino acids. The CDR3 sequence is CASSQDRQGDYEQYF. The CDR3 nucleotides are TGCGCCAGCAGCCAAGATCGCCAGGGTGACTACGAGCAGTACTTC.

This clone was recorded once. This chain joins TRBV7-2 and TRBJ2-1, with D uncertain. CDR1 SGHTA and CDR2 FQGNSA come from the germline V gene. The germline V and J ends were trimmed by 0 bases and 7 bases, with 7 bases remaining between them. CDR3 length: 13 residues. In DNA form, the CDR3 reads TGTGCCAGCAGCTTAGCTAGATCGAATGAGCAGTTCTTC. It yields the protein CASSLARSNEQFF.

This chain joins TRBV11-3 and TRBJ2-1, with 14 bases aligning to TRBD2. The germline CDR1 and CDR2 sequences are SGHNT and YENEEA. The V and J ends lost 1 base and 6 bases, in that order; junction bases with no gene match: 2. The CDR3 runs to 16 residues. CDR3 amino acids: CASSLGGLAGVNEQFF. The CDR3 DNA reads TGTGCCAGCAGCTTAGGGGGACTAGCGGGAGTCAATGAGCAGTTCTTC.

The chain joins TRBV6-1 to TRBJ1-6; tentatively, D is TRBD1 (5 bases). Germline CDR1 is MNHNS and CDR2 is SASEGT. The CDR3 runs 17 residues. V gave up 2 bases and J gave up 4 bases, with 15 bases separating them. CDR3 in amino acids: CASSEWGGGLYNSPLHF. The CDR3 DNA reads TGTGCCAGCAGTGAATGGGGCGGGGGTCTGTATAATTCACCCCTCCACTTT.

V usage is TRBV5-1 and J usage is TRBJ2-3; 11 bases map to TRBD2. The CDR3 sequence is 15 residues long. The V gene end was trimmed by 4 bases and the J gene end by 5 bases; junction bases not matched to a gene: 6. CDR1 and CDR2 from the germline V gene are SGHRS and YFSETQ. The CDR3 sequence: CASSRSGRAGDTQYF. CDR3 bases: TGCGCCAGCAGCCGTAGCGGGAGGGCGGGAGATACGCAGTATTTT.

This chain connects TRBV5-1 to TRBJ1-2, with D unresolved. The V gene lost 0 bases and the J gene lost 4 bases, with 13 bases spanning the gap. CDR1 and CDR2 (germline): SGHRS, YFSETQ. This CDR3 is built from 15 residues. CDR3 DNA sequence: TGCGCCAGCAGCTTGGCCGGAGACGGAGGCTATGGCTACACCTTC. It codes for CASSLAGDGGYGYTF.

This clone was detected once. The chain has TRBV27 and TRBJ1-5, with D tentatively TRBD1 (5 bases). The V end lost 7 bases, the J end lost 1 base, and 11 bases lay between the germline ends. Germline CDR1 MNHEY, CDR2 SMNVEV (reference sequence). The CDR3 is 14 residues long. The CDR3 DNA is TGTGCCAGCAAGCACAGGACAAGCAATCAGCCCCAGCATTTT. Its protein product is CASKHRTSNQPQHF.

This clone appeared once. This chain links TRBV29-1 with TRBJ2-1; maybe TRBD2 (10 bases). Trimming stripped 6 bases from V and 6 bases from J, with 30 bases between. From germline, CDR1 is SQVTM and CDR2 ANQGSEA. This CDR3 is 18 amino acids long. CDR3 DNA: TGCAGCGTCGTGGGGACAGGGTCTGAGCGGGAGGGCCTCAATGAGCAGTTCTTC. Protein product: CSVVGTGSEREGLNEQFF.

V is TRBV19 and J is TRBJ1-4, with TRBD1 identical over 7 bases. The CDR3 loop spans 16 amino acids. The V segment lost 1 base and the J segment 4 bases; nucleotides outside the gene matches: 6. The germline V gene encodes CDR1 LNHDA and CDR2 SQIVND (reference sequence). The CDR3 spells CASSIAWDSNNEKLFF. Written as DNA, the CDR3 is TGTGCCAGTAGTATAGCCTGGGACAGCAATAATGAAAAACTGTTTTTT.

J is TRBJ2-2 and V is TRBV7-2; tentatively, D is TRBD2 (5 bases). V dropped 1 base and J dropped 4 bases, with 10 bases sitting between them. This CDR3 is built from 15 residues. Germline CDR1 SGHTA, CDR2 FQGNSA. CDR3 residues: CASSLGRRFTGELFF. The CDR3 DNA sequence: TGTGCCAGCAGCTTAGGGCGGAGGTTCACCGGGGAGCTGTTTTTT.

This clone has a handful of counts. The chain joins TRBV7-2 to TRBJ2-3, with a possible D match to TRBD2 (6 bases). Germline CDR1 SGHTA, CDR2 FQGNSA. This CDR3 region has 16 residues. The V and J ends lost 5 bases and 5 bases respectively, with 20 bases between them. The CDR3 coding sequence is TGTGCCAGCAGCCTTCAGCGGGTAGGGTTAGGAGATACGCAGTATTTT. It encodes CASSLQRVGLGDTQYF.

The V call is TRBV5-1, the J call TRBJ2-7; 10 bases line up with TRBD1. The ends lost 4 bases at V and 3 bases at J; junction bases unmatched: 7. Germline CDR1 SGHRS, CDR2 YFSETQ. The CDR3 length is 15 residues. In DNA, the CDR3 is TGCGCCAGCAGCGTTTCCGGGACAGGGGTCTACGAGCAGTACTTC. Its protein is CASSVSGTGVYEQYF.

This clone was detected once. V gene TRBV7-9 combines with J gene TRBJ2-7; TRBD1 might be the D (6 bases). The CDR3 contains 10 residues. Germline V gene data show CDR1 as SEHNR and CDR2 as FQNEAQ (reference sequence). V lost 8 bases and J lost 9, with 11 bases in between. CDR3 in DNA: TGTGCCAGCCTGGGGGCTGTGCAGTACTTC. Translation: CASLGAVQYF.

In its sample, this clone was seen once. The CDR3 DNA reads TGTGCTAGTGGTTTGGTAGGGGTGAACACTGAAGCTTTCTTT. This encodes CASGLVGVNTEAFF. This chain uses TRBV12-5 with TRBJ1-1; a weak D match, TRBD1 (5 bases). There are 14 residues in the CDR3. V lost 0 bases to trimming and J lost 0 bases, with 5 bases between them. CDR1 LGHNT and CDR2 FRNRAP come from the germline V gene.

The rearrangement joins TRBV6-2 or TRBV6-3 to TRBJ2-7; D is unresolved. V was clipped by 2 bases and J by 3 bases, with 11 bases between them. CDR1 is MNHEY, CDR2 SVGEGT, per germline. This CDR3 spans 14 amino acids. In DNA form, the CDR3 reads TGTGCCAGCAGTTACCCCGACTTCCTCTACGAGCAGTACTTC. The encoded protein is CASSYPDFLYEQYF.

J is TRBJ1-1 and V is TRBV19; D is undetermined. Germline V lookup: CDR1 LNHDA, CDR2 SQIVND (reference sequence). This CDR3 contains 13 residues. The V and J ends lost 3 bases and 1 base respectively, with 6 bases between them. The CDR3 reads CASSISRNTEAFF. The CDR3 nucleotides are TGTGCCAGTAGTATCTCCAGGAACACTGAAGCTTTCTTT.

The chain recombines TRBV19 with TRBJ1-2; D might be TRBD1 (5 bases). The CDR3 length is 13 residues. V lost 4 bases and J 5 bases, leaving 11 bases between the germline ends. Germline V gives CDR1 LNHDA, CDR2 SQIVND (reference sequence). CDR3 in amino acids: CASSTTGAYGYTF. The DNA of the CDR3 is TGTGCCAGTAGTACAACAGGTGCTTATGGCTACACCTTC.